Following are 19 T cell receptor beta chains from one sample sequenced in a study of blood T cell repertoires in COVID-19. The method was immunoSEQ multiplex PCR; TCRdb's version includes in-frame clones alone and lacks a portion of them. The repertoire holds about 220,000 clones, with around four fifths as singletons. What was sequenced was peripheral blood. Receptors were obtained from a woman between 55 and 75 years old who had recovered from COVID-19.

The J gene is TRBJ2-1, the V gene TRBV7-9; 8 bases agree with TRBD2. With V trimmed by 1 base and J by 2 bases, 10 bases remained unmatched. The CDR3 spans 18 residues. Germline V gives CDR1 SEHNR, CDR2 FQNEAQ (reference sequence). CDR3: CASSLEVLAGPAYNEQFF. CDR3 nucleotide sequence: TGTGCCAGCAGCTTAGAAGTCCTAGCGGGTCCCGCCTACAATGAGCAGTTCTTC.

The CDR3 DNA sequence: TGTGCCACCAGGGACAGGGACACAGATACGCAGTATTTT. Its translation: CATRDRDTDTQYF. J is TRBJ2-3 and V is TRBV24-1; TRBD1 aligns across 8 bases. The ends lost 7 bases at V and 2 bases at J; junction bases unmatched: 1. Germline loops: CDR1 KGHDR, CDR2 SFDVKD. This CDR3 spans 13 amino acids.

This chain joins TRBV19 and TRBJ2-7, with D perhaps TRBD2 (6 bases). Germline CDR1 and CDR2: LNHDA and SQIVND (reference sequence). The CDR3 spans 14 residues. Trimming left V 3 bases short and J 7 bases short, with 16 bases between. This chain's CDR3 is CASSMIPSAGEQYF. The CDR3 DNA sequence: TGTGCCAGTAGTATGATCCCCTCGGCGGGGGAGCAGTACTTC.

V gene TRBV4-1 combines with J gene TRBJ2-1; 10 bases agree with TRBD2. CDR1 is MGHRA, CDR2 YSYEKL, per germline. CDR3 length: 14 amino acids. V lost 6 bases and J lost 9; bases outside the gene matches: 8. The CDR3 loop reads CASRPSGGKPEQFF. The CDR3 DNA follows: TGCGCCAGCAGACCTAGCGGGGGAAAACCTGAGCAGTTCTTC.

V is TRBV6-6 and J is TRBJ2-5; D is possibly TRBD2 (5 bases). The CDR3 length is 16 residues. The V gene lost 5 bases and the J gene lost 5 bases, with 21 bases spanning the gap. Germline V gives CDR1 MNHNY, CDR2 SVGAGI (reference sequence). This chain's CDR3 is CASSPRPGDGEETQYF. The CDR3 DNA reads as TGTGCCAGCAGTCCCAGACCCGGGGATGGAGAGGAGACCCAGTACTTC.

The chain uses TRBV7-9 and TRBJ2-5; D unresolved. This CDR3 region has 14 residues. V was shortened by 1 base and J by 5 bases, with 11 bases between the two germline ends. Germline lookup yields CDR1 SEHNR and CDR2 FQNEAQ (reference sequence). In DNA form, the CDR3 reads TGTGCCAGCAGCTTAGTTTATGACGGGGAGACCCAGTACTTC. It is translated as CASSLVYDGETQYF.

This sequence joins TRBV5-1 and TRBJ2-5; TRBD2 agrees at 9 bases. CDR3 length: 15 amino acids. J lost 0 bases, V lost 4 bases, and 4 bases had no gene match. Germline lookup yields CDR1 SGHRS and CDR2 YFSETQ. CDR3 region: CASSDPSGDQETQYF. The CDR3 DNA sequence: TGCGCCAGCAGCGATCCTAGCGGGGACCAAGAGACCCAGTACTTC.

This chain links TRBV3-1 (or the pseudogene TRBV3-2) with TRBJ1-1; 8 bases are shared with TRBD1. The CDR3 runs to 14 residues. Germline CDR1 and CDR2: LGHDT and YNNKEL (reference sequence). J lost 4 bases, V lost 2 bases, and 3 bases had no gene match. CDR3 in DNA: TGTGCCAGCAGCCAATTAACAGGGGGCACTGAAGCTTTCTTT. It translates to CASSQLTGGTEAFF.

V is TRBV19 and J is TRBJ1-1; 8 bases match TRBD1. The CDR3 runs 14 residues. V trimming: 0 bases; J trimming: 6 bases; junction bases outside the gene matches: 3. Germline assignment: CDR1 LNHDA and CDR2 SQIVND (reference sequence). CDR3 bases: TGTGCCAGTAGTATAGATTGGACAGGGCCTGAAGCTTTCTTT. Encoded protein: CASSIDWTGPEAFF.

The chain uses TRBV15 and TRBJ1-6, with 10 bases matching TRBD1. The CDR3 has 13 residues. The germline CDR1 and CDR2 sequences are LNHNV and YYDKDF (reference sequence). Germline trimming cut 7 bases from V and 10 bases from J; bases unmatched to any gene: 4. The CDR3 reads CATKGQGGSPLHF. The CDR3 bases are TGTGCCACCAAAGGACAGGGGGGATCACCCCTCCACTTT.

The chain uses TRBV12-5 and TRBJ2-3, with D perhaps matching TRBD1 (6 bases). Trimming cost V 5 bases and J 5 bases, with 11 bases left between them. CDR3 length: 13 residues. CDR1 and CDR2 from the germline V gene are LGHNT and FRNRAP. The CDR3 loop is CASGRSGVDTQYF. Here the CDR3 DNA reads TGTGCTAGTGGTCGCTCAGGGGTAGATACGCAGTATTTT.

V and J are TRBV4-3 and TRBJ2-5; 8 bases line up with TRBD2. Germline assignment: CDR1 LGHNA and CDR2 YSLEER. The junction had 4 bases not matched to a gene; V was cut back by 0 bases and J by 7 bases. This CDR3 region has 14 residues. In DNA, the CDR3 is TGCGCCAGCAGCCAAGAAGCGGGGGTCGGGACCCAGTACTTC. Its protein product is CASSQEAGVGTQYF.

The J gene is TRBJ1-2, the V gene TRBV4-1; the match to TRBD1 covers 10 bases. Germline assignment: CDR1 MGHRA and CDR2 YSYEKL. The ends lost 1 base at V and 6 bases at J; junction bases unmatched: 5. The CDR3 is 15 amino acids. In DNA form, the CDR3 reads TGCGCCAGCAGCCAAGTAGGGACAGGGGACGATGGCTACACCTTC. It specifies CASSQVGTGDDGYTF.

The CDR3 DNA reads as TGTGCCAGCAGTTGGGGGCCTCGGAACACCATATATTTT. Protein product: CASSWGPRNTIYF. The V and J genes are TRBV25-1 and TRBJ1-3; possibly TRBD1 for D (6 bases). The CDR3 runs 13 residues. Germline lookup yields CDR1 MGHDK and CDR2 SYGVNS. Deletions cut 5 bases from V and 7 bases from J, with 12 bases between. The full variable domain, in which reference TRBV25-1 and TRBJ1-3 provide the parts outside the CDR3, is EADIYQTPRYLVIGTGKKITLECSQTMGHDKMYWYQQDPGMELHLIHYSYGVNSTEKGDLSSESTVSRIRTEHFPLTLESARPSHTSQYLCASSWGPRNTIYFGEGSWLTVV.

The chain employs TRBV12-5 and TRBJ2-5; 13 bases fit TRBD2. V dropped 7 bases and J dropped 4; count of bases not matched to a gene: 6. Germline CDR1 is LGHNT and CDR2 is FRNRAP. The CDR3 has 15 residues. The CDR3 sequence: CASERGLAGLETQYF. DNA of the CDR3: TGTGCTAGTGAACGGGGACTAGCGGGGTTAGAGACCCAGTACTTC. The full variable domain, in which reference TRBV12-5 and TRBJ2-5 provide the parts outside the CDR3, is DARVTQTPRHKVTEMGQEVTMRCQPILGHNTVFWYRQTMMQGLELLAYFRNRAPLDDSGMPKDRFSAEMPDATLATLKIQPSEPRDSAVYFCASERGLAGLETQYFGPGTRLLVL.

The chain carries TRBV5-1 and TRBJ2-7; 8 positions agree with TRBD1. Germline V gene sequence: CDR1 SGHRS, CDR2 YFSETQ. V dropped 5 bases and J dropped 3; count of bases not matched to a gene: 7. The CDR3 length is 14 residues. CDR3 region: CASSLDRAFYEQYF. The CDR3 coding sequence is TGCGCCAGCAGTCTGGACAGGGCATTCTACGAGCAGTACTTC.

V and J are TRBV7-2 and TRBJ2-3, with TRBD1 identical over 9 bases. The CDR3 spans 14 residues. Germline V gene sequence: CDR1 SGHTA, CDR2 FQGNSA. Trimming at V came to 1 base and at J to 4 bases, leaving 0 bases not matched to a gene. Here the CDR3 reads CASSLGQGADTQYF. The CDR3 bases are TGTGCCAGCAGCTTAGGACAGGGGGCAGATACGCAGTATTTT. The entire variable domain, with the rest obtained from reference TRBV7-2 and TRBJ2-3, is as follows: GAGVSQSPSNKVTEKGKDVELRCDPISGHTALYWYRQSLGQGLEFLIYFQGNSAPDKSGLPSDRFSAERTGGSVSTLTIQRTQQEDSAVYLCASSLGQGADTQYFGPGTRLTVL.

The CDR3 loop is CASSDTVNTEAFF. In DNA form, the CDR3 reads TGTGCCAGCAGTGACACAGTGAACACTGAAGCTTTCTTT. The V gene is TRBV2, the J gene TRBJ1-1; D ambiguous. V gave up 3 bases and J gave up 0 bases, with 5 bases separating them. Germline values: CDR1 SNHLY, CDR2 FYNNEI. The CDR3 is 13 amino acids.

This chain uses TRBV5-4 with TRBJ2-7; possibly TRBD1 for D (6 bases). The CDR3 totals 15 residues. V dropped 0 bases and J dropped 0 bases, with 10 bases sitting between them. Germline V gene data show CDR1 as SGHNT and CDR2 as YYREEE (reference sequence). The CDR3 nucleotides are TGTGCCAGCAGCTTGGTGGGCAGGGGCTCCTACGAGCAGTACTTC. Translation gives CASSLVGRGSYEQYF.